These 13 T cell receptor beta chains were all obtained from the same sample, sequenced in a study of T cells in Graves' hyperthyroidism and ophthalmopathy. RNA transcripts served as the template for amplifying TCR beta CDR3 regions. With the HTBI primer set, the TCR CDR3 went through a first round of RT-PCR. TCRdb re-derived calls from the multiplex PCR reads in MiXCR, one entry per CDR3 protein. The sample gives 300,000 or so distinct CDR3 sequences, 16% of which show up once; around 35% is in the top ten. The sequenced material came from blood. Receptors were obtained from a man between 25 and 39 years old with Graves' hyperthyroidism.

This clonotype was recorded only once. The rearrangement joins TRBV10-3 to TRBJ2-1, with 9 positions matching TRBD2. Germline trimming cut 6 bases from V and 4 bases from J; bases unmatched to any gene: 4. CDR1 is ENHRY, CDR2 SYGVKD, per germline. The CDR3 is made up of 14 amino acids. The CDR3 sequence: CAIREREVYNEQFF. The CDR3 nucleotides read TGTGCCATCAGGGAGCGGGAGGTTTACAATGAGCAGTTCTTC.

This clonotype appeared many times. The genes are TRBV3-1 and TRBJ2-5; 8 nucleotides line up with TRBD1. With 2 bases clipped from V and 7 bases from J, the junction kept 12 bases outside the gene matches. Germline CDR1 and CDR2: LGHDT and YNNKEL (reference sequence). This CDR3 spans 16 amino acids. DNA of the CDR3: TGTGCCAGCAGCCAATTCCCGACAGGGGACCATCGGACCCAGTACTTC. Translation: CASSQFPTGDHRTQYF.

A word on this clonotype: This clone may be a read error of a much larger clone one base away. The rearrangement joins TRBV3-1 to TRBJ2-7; the D gene is possibly TRBD1 (6 bases). From germline, CDR1 is LGHDT and CDR2 YNNKEL (reference sequence). The ends were cut back, 0 bases at V and 7 bases at J, with 13 bases in the middle. CDR3 length: 14 amino acids. The CDR3 loop is CASSQDWGPEEQYF. The CDR3 DNA reads as TGTGCCAGCAGCCAAGATTGGGGGCCGGAGGAGCAGTACTTC.

CDR3: CASAGSGGQPQHF. The CDR3 DNA follows: TGTGCCAGCGCCGGGTCAGGGGGTCAGCCCCAGCATTTT. V gene TRBV14 combines with J gene TRBJ1-5; 7 bases match TRBD1. After removal of 8 bases from V and 6 bases from J, the junction contained 7 bases not matched to a gene. The CDR3 is made up of 13 amino acids. CDR1 is SGHDN, CDR2 FVKESK, per germline.

Only a few counts were recorded for this clonotype. The chain recombines TRBV24-1 with TRBJ2-3; weak D call: TRBD2 (5 bases). Trimming shortened V by 7 bases and J by 4 bases, and 14 bases separated the two germline ends. Germline-derived CDR1 and CDR2 are KGHDR and SFDVKD. The CDR3 runs 14 residues. CDR3 DNA: TGTGCCACCAGAGGCGTCAAAGCGGCAGATACGCAGTATTTT. Translated: CATRGVKAADTQYF.

This clonotype was detected only a few times. This chain uses TRBV7-8 with TRBJ2-2; D may be TRBD2 (6 bases). Germline V lookup: CDR1 SGHVS, CDR2 FQNEAQ. Between the trimmed V and J ends, which lost 2 bases and 2 bases, there was a span of 9 bases. The CDR3 is 15 amino acids. The CDR3 DNA sequence: TGTGCCAGCAGCTTACGGGGGTTTAACACCGGGGAGCTGTTTTTT. Protein product: CASSLRGFNTGELFF.

This clonotype was detected ten times or more. The V gene is TRBV2, the J gene TRBJ2-3; unclear D gene. Germline-derived CDR1 and CDR2 are SNHLY and FYNNEI. V lost 5 bases to trimming and J lost 4 bases, with 13 bases between them. This CDR3 comprises 14 residues. CDR3: CASSMGGTADTQYF. CDR3 nucleotide sequence: TGTGCCAGCAGTATGGGCGGAACCGCAGATACGCAGTATTTT.

V gene TRBV7-9 combines with J gene TRBJ2-7; 8 bases map to TRBD1. The CDR3 covers 12 residues. CDR1 SEHNR and CDR2 FQNEAQ come from the germline V gene (reference sequence). Germline trimming cut 3 bases from V and 9 bases from J; bases unmatched to any gene: 4. This chain's CDR3 is CASSFGQGGQYF. CDR3 DNA sequence: TGTGCCAGCAGCTTCGGACAGGGCGGGCAGTACTTC.

V is TRBV24-1 and J is TRBJ2-5; 8 positions match TRBD2. The V gene end was trimmed by 6 bases and the J gene end by 1 base; junction bases not matched to a gene: 12. The CDR3 extends over 17 amino acids. Germline CDR1 reads KGHDR; CDR2 reads SFDVKD. CDR3 nucleotide sequence: TGTGCCACCAGTTATTGTTCCGGGACTAGAGTCCAAGAGACCCAGTACTTC. The encoded protein is CATSYCSGTRVQETQYF.

The chain couples TRBV5-1 to TRBJ2-5, with 7 bases matching TRBD1. CDR1 and CDR2 from the germline V gene are SGHRS and YFSETQ. This CDR3 comprises 15 residues. V was pared by 0 bases and J by 2 bases, with 4 bases of the junction left unmatched. The CDR3 is CASSLALTGQETQYF. In DNA, the CDR3 is TGCGCCAGCAGCTTGGCCCTGACAGGGCAAGAGACCCAGTACTTC.

In this sample, this clonotype turned up many times. The chain has TRBV7-2 and TRBJ2-1; D call uncertain. The V end was cut by 6 bases, the J end by 6 bases, with 9 bases between. The germline CDR1 and CDR2 sequences are SGHTA and FQGNSA. CDR3 length: 12 residues. CDR3 in amino acids: CASSDWSNEQFF. The CDR3 coding sequence is TGTGCCAGCAGTGATTGGAGCAATGAGCAGTTCTTC. The variable domain in full, with the rest retrieved from reference TRBV7-2 and TRBJ2-1, is GAGVSQSPSNKVTEKGKDVELRCDPISGHTALYWYRQSLGQGLEFLIYFQGNSAPDKSGLPSDRFSAERTGGSVSTLTIQRTQQEDSAVYLCASSDWSNEQFFGPGTRLTVL.

V usage is TRBV6-2 or TRBV6-3 and J usage is TRBJ1-1, with D perhaps matching TRBD1 (5 bases). The CDR3 is 14 residues long. Germline V gives CDR1 MNHEY, CDR2 SVGEGT. V lost 8 bases, J lost 0 bases, and 13 bases lay in between. The CDR3 spells CASVTGTVNTEAFF. The CDR3 DNA reads as TGTGCCAGCGTCACCGGGACGGTGAACACTGAAGCTTTCTTT.

Many counts were recorded for this clonotype. The V gene is TRBV28, the J gene TRBJ2-1, with TRBD1 matching 10 bases. The CDR3 extends over 15 amino acids. Germline lookup yields CDR1 MDHEN and CDR2 SYDVKM. V was pared by 5 bases and J by 4 bases, with 5 bases of the junction left unmatched. As DNA, the CDR3 is TGTGCCAGCAGTGCTCTGGGACAGGGGTACAATGAGCAGTTCTTC. Its protein product is CASSALGQGYNEQFF.